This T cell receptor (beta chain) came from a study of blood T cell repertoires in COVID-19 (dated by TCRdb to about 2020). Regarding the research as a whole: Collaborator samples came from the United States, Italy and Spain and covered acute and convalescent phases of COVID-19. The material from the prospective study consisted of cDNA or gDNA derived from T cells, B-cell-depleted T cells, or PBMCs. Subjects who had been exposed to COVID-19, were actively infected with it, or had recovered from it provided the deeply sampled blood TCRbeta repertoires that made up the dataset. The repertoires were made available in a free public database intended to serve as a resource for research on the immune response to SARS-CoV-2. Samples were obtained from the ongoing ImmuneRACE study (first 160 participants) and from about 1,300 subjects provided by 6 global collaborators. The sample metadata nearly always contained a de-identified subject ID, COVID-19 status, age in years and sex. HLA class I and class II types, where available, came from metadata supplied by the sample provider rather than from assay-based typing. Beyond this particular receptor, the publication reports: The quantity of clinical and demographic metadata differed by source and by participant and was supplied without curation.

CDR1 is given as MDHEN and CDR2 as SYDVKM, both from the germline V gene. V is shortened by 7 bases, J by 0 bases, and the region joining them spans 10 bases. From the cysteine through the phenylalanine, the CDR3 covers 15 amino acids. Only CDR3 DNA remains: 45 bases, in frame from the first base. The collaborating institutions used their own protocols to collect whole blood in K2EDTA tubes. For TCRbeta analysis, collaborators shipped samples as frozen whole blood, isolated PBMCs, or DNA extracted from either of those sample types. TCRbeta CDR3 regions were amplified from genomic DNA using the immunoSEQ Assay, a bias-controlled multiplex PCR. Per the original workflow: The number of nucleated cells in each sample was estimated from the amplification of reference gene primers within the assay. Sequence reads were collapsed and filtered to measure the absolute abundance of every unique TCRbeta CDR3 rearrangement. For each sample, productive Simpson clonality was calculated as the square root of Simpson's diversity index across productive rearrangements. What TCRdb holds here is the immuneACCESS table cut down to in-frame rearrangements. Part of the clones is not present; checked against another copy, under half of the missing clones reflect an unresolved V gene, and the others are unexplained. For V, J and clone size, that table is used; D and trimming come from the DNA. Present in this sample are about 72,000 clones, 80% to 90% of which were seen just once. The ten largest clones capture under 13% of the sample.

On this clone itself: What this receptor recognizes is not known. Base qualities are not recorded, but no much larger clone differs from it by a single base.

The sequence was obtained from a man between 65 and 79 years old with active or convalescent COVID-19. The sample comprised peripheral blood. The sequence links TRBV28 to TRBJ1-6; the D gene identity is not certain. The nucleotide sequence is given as TGTGCCAGCAAAAAGGAGAGCTCCTATAATTCACCCCTCCACTTT. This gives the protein CASKKESSYNSPLHF. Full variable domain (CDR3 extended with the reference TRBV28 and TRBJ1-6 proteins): DVKVTQSSRYLVKRTGEKVFLECVQDMDHENMFWYRQDPGLGLRLIYFSYDVKMKEKGDIPEGYSVSREKKERFSLILESASTNQTSMYLCASKKESSYNSPLHFGNGTRLTVT.